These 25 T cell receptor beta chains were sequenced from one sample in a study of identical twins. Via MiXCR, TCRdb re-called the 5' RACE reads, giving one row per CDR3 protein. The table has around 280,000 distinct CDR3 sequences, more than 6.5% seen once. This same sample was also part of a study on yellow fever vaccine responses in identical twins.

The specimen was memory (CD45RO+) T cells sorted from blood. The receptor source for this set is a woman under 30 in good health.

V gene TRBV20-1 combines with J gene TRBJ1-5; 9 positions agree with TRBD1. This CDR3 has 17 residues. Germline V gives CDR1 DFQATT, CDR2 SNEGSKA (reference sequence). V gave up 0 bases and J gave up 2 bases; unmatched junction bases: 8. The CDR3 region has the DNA TGCAGTGCTAGAGATCGGTGGGGACAGGGAGGCAATCAGCCCCAGCATTTT. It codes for CSARDRWGQGGNQPQHF.

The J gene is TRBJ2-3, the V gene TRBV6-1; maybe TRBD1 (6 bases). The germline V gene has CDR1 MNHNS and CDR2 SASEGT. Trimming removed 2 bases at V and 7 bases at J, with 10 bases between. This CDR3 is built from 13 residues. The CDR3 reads CASSEITGYTQYF. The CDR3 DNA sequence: TGTGCCAGCAGTGAAATAACAGGGTATACGCAGTATTTT.

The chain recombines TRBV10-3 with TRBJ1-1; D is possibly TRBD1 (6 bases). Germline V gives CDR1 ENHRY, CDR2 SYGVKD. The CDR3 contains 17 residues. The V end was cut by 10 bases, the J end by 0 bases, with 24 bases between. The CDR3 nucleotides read TGTGCCACCCGGGGATGGGCCCTACAGGGCGTGAACACTGAAGCTTTCTTT. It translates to CATRGWALQGVNTEAFF.

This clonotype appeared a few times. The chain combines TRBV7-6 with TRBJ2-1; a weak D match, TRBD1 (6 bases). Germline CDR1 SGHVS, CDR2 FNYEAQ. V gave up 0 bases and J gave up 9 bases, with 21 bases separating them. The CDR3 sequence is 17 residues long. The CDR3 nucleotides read TGTGCCAGCAGCTTAGCTACACACAGGGTACGGGGAATTGAGCAGTTCTTC. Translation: CASSLATHRVRGIEQFF.

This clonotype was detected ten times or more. Here the CDR3 DNA reads TGTGCCAGCAGGGTTTCGAGCGGGAGAGCCCAGCAGTACTTC. The encoded protein is CASRVSSGRAQQYF. The gene calls are TRBV2 and TRBJ2-7; 8 bases align to TRBD2. The V and J ends lost 6 bases and 8 bases, in that order; junction bases with no gene match: 12. The CDR3 runs to 14 residues. Germline V lookup: CDR1 SNHLY, CDR2 FYNNEI.

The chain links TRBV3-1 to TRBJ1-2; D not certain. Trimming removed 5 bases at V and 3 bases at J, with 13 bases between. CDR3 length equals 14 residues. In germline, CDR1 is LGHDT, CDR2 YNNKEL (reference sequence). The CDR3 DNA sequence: TGTGCCAGCAGCGAGAGTGGGCAGGACTATGGCTACACCTTC. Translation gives CASSESGQDYGYTF.

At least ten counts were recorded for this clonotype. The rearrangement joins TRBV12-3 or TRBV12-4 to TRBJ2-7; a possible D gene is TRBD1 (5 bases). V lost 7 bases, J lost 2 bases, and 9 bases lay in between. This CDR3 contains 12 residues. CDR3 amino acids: CASTNRPYEQYF. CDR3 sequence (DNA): TGTGCCAGCACTAACAGGCCCTACGAGCAGTACTTC.

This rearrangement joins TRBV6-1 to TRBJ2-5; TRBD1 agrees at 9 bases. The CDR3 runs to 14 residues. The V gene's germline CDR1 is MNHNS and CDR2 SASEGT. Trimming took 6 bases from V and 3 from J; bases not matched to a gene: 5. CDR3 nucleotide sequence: TGTGCCAGCAGGGACAGGGGCAGAAAAGAGACCCAGTACTTC. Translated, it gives CASRDRGRKETQYF.

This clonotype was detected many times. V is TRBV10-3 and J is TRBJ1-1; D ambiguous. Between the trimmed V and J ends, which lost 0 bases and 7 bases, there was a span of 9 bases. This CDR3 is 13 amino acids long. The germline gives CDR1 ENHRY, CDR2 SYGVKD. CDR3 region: CAISESTTGEAFF. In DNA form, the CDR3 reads TGTGCCATCAGTGAGTCGACAACCGGTGAAGCTTTCTTT.

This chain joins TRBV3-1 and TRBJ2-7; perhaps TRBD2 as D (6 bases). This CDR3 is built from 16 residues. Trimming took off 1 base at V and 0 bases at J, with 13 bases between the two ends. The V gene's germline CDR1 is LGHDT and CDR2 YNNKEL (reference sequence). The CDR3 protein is CASSQVTGTLSYEQYF. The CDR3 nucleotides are TGTGCCAGCAGCCAAGTAACCGGGACTCTCTCCTACGAGCAGTACTTC.

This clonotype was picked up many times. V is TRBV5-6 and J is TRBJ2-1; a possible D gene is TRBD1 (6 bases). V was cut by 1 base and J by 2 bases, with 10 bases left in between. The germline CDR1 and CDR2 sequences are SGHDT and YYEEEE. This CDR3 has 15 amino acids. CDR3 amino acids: CASSLYRVPYNEQFF. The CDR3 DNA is TGTGCCAGCAGCTTGTACAGGGTTCCCTACAATGAGCAGTTCTTC. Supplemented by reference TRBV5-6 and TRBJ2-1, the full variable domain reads DAGVTQSPTHLIKTRGQQVTLRCSPKSGHDTVSWYQQALGQGPQFIFQYYEEEERQRGNFPDRFSGHQFPNYSSELNVNALLLGDSALYLCASSLYRVPYNEQFFGPGTRLTVL.

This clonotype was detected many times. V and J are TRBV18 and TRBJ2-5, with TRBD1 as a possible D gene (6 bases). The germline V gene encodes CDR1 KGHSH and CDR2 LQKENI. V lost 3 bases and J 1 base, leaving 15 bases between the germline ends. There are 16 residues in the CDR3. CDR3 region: CASSPTNRATQETQYF. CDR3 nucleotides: TGTGCCAGCTCACCGACAAACAGGGCGACCCAAGAGACCCAGTACTTC.

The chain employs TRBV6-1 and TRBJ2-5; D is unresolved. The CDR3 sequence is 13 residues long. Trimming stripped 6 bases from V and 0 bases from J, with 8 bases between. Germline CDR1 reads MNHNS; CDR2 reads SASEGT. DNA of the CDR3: TGTGCCAGCAGATGGCGGAACCAAGAGACCCAGTACTTC. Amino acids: CASRWRNQETQYF.

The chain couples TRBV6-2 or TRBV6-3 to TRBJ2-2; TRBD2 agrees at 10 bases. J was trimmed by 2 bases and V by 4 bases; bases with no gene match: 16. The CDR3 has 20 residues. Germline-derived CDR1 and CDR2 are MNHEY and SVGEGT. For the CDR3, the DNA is TGTGCCAGCAGTTCTCCGCGCAGAGGGCTAGCGGGGGCCAACACCGGGGAGCTGTTTTTT. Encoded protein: CASSSPRRGLAGANTGELFF.

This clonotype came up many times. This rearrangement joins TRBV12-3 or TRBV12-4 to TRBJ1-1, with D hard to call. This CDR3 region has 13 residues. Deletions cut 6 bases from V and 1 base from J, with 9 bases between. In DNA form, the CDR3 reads TGTGCCAGCAGGTTTGGACGGAACACTGAAGCTTTCTTT. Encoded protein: CASRFGRNTEAFF.

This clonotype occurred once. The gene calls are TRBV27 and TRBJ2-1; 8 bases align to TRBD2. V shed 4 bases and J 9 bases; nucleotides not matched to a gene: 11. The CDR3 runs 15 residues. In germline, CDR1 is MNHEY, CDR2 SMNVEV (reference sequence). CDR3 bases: TGTGCCAGCAGTTCATGGGCGGGAGGTGGGGGTGAGCAGTTCTTC. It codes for CASSSWAGGGGEQFF.

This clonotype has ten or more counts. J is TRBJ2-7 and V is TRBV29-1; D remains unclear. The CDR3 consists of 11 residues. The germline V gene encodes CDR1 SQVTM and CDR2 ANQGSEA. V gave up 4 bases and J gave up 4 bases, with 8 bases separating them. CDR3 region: CSVAMGYEQYV. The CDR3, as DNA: TGCAGCGTTGCTATGGGGTACGAGCAGTACGTC.

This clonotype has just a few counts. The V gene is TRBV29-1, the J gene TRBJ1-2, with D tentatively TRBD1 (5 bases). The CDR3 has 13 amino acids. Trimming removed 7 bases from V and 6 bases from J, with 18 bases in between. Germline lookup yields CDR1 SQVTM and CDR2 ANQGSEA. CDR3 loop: CSGDLPGSDGYTF. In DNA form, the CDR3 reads TGCAGCGGGGACCTCCCGGGATCCGATGGCTACACCTTC.

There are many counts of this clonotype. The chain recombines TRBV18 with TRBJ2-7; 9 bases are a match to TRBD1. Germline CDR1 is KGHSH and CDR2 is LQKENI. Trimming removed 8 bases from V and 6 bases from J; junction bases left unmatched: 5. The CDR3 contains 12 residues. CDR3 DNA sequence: TGTGCCAGCGCGGACAGGGGCGGCGAGCAGTACTTC. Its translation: CASADRGGEQYF. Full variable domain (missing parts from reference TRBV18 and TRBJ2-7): NAGVMQNPRHLVRRRGQEARLRCSPMKGHSHVYWYRQLPEEGLKFMVYLQKENIIDESGMPKERFSAEFPKEGPSILRIQQVVRGDSAAYFCASADRGGEQYFGPGTRLTVT.

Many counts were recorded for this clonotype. For the CDR3, the DNA is TGCAGCGTCGAGCGGGGGACTAGCGGGAGAGATGAGCAGTTCTTC. This codes for CSVERGTSGRDEQFF. V usage is TRBV29-1 and J usage is TRBJ2-1; 14 nucleotides align to TRBD2. Germline trimming cut 6 bases from V and 8 bases from J; bases unmatched to any gene: 9. The germline V gene encodes CDR1 SQVTM and CDR2 ANQGSEA. The CDR3 contains 15 residues.

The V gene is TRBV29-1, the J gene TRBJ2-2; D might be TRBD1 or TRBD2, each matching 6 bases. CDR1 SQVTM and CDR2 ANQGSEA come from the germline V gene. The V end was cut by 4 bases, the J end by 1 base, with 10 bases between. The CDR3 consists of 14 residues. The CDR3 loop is CSVAGAENTGELFF. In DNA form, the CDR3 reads TGCAGCGTTGCGGGGGCTGAGAACACCGGGGAGCTGTTTTTT.

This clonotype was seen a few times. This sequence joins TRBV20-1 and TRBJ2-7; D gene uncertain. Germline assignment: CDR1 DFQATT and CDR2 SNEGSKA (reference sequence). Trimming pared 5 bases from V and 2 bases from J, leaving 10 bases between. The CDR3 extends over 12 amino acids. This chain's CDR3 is CSASVTPYEQYV. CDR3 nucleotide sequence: TGCAGTGCTTCTGTCACCCCCTACGAGCAGTACGTC.

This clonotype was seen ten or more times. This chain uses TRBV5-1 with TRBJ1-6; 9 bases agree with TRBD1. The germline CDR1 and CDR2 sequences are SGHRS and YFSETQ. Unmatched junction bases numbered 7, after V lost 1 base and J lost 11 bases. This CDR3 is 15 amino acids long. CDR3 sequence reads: CASSLSGQGRAPLHF. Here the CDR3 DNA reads TGCGCCAGCAGCTTGTCCGGACAGGGGAGGGCACCCCTCCACTTT.

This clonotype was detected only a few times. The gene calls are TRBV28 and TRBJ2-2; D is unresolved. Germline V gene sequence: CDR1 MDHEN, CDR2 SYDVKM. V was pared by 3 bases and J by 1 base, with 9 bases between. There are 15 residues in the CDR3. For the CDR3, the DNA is TGTGCCAGCAGTTTGCCACTACGGAACACCGGGGAGCTGTTTTTT. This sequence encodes CASSLPLRNTGELFF.

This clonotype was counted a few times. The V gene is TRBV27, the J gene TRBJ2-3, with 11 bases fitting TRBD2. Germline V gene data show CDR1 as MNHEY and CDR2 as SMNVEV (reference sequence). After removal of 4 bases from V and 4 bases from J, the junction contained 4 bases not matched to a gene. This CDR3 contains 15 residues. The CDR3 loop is CASSWRGLAADTQYF. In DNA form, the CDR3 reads TGTGCCAGCAGTTGGCGGGGACTAGCGGCAGATACGCAGTATTTT.